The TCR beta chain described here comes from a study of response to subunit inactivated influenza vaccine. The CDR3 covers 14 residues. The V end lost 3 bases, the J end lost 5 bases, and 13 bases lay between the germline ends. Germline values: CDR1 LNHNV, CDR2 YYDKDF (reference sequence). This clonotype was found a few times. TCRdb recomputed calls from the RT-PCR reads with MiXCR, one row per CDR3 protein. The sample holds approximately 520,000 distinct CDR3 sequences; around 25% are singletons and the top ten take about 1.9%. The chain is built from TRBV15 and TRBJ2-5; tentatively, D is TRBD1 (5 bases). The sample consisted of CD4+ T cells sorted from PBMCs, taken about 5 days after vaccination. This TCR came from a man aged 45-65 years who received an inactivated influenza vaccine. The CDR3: CATSSSGPGETQYF. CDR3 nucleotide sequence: TGTGCCACCAGCAGTTCGGGTCCAGGGGAGACCCAGTACTTC.